This note documents a single TCR beta chain sequence. Its antigen remains unknown. These data belong to a study of T cell repertoires in cytomegalovirus infection. About the study: Researchers turned to recently identified HLA-C-restricted CMV epitopes as well as well-studied HLA-B-restricted ones. It was the public TCR beta signatures that indicated both CMV infection and matching HLA type. Study conclusions and caveats: Predominance within the ex vivo response was attributable to HLA-C-restricted CMV-specific TCR beta clonotypes. Adding up the frequency of public TCR beta families identified people who carried CMV plus the relevant HLA.

Per the germline V gene, CDR1 is LNHDA and CDR2 is SQIVND (reference sequence). V lost 5 bases to trimming and J lost 0 bases; unmatched junction nucleotides: 6. CDR3 length: 17 residues. MiXCR, applied by TCRdb to the reads, yields one record per CDR3 protein. The repertoire holds roughly 990,000 distinct CDR3 sequences, with 31% as singletons. The chain couples TRBV19 to TRBJ2-1; the match to TRBD2 covers 11 bases. This receptor was taken from a human donor in good health (CMV status not recorded). Some clones in this sample may be carry-over from other donors' samples. The sample in question was cultured CD8+ T cells from PBMCs, obtained from culture after CMV antigen stimulation. CDR3 nucleotides: TGTGCCAGTAGTCCAAAGGGACTAGCGGACTCCTACAATGAGCAGTTCTTC. Protein sequence: CASSPKGLADSYNEQFF.